A single T cell receptor (beta chain) is shown here with its context. As yet, its antigen is unknown. Using a J-beta primer mix together with a sample-barcoded 5' primer, a second PCR was run for roughly 6 to 12 cycles. Carrying 12 random nucleotides, a template-switch adaptor labeled each individual cDNA molecule. TCRdb reprocessed the 5' RACE reads via MiXCR and lists one record per CDR3 protein. Of 650,000 to 800,000 distinct CDR3 sequences listed, around 45% are singletons. This sample was taken from a study of blood T cells in healthy people across ages. The CDR3 contains 13 residues. Germline V lookup: CDR1 DFQATT, CDR2 SNEGSKA (reference sequence). With 3 bases removed from V and 7 bases from J, the gap between germline ends came to 13 bases. In terms of origin and age, donors were healthy Caucasian individuals from Russia aged 6 to 90. General observations from the study: Percentage of naive T cells showed a strong correlation with TCR beta diversity.

Sequenced input: blood. The V and J genes are TRBV20-1 and TRBJ2-1, with TRBD2 as a possible D gene (6 bases). The TCR sequence derives from a man between 60 and 70 years old in good health. Written as DNA, the CDR3 is TGCAGTGCTAGCAGCCTGGAGGGGAATGAGCAGTTCTTC. This translates into CSASSLEGNEQFF.